What follows are 14 T cell receptor beta chains derived from one specimen sequenced in a study of cytomegalovirus exposure and HLA in healthy donors. With 60 Vbeta and 13 Jbeta primers, the PCR was carried out. Sequencing was performed with immunoSEQ multiplex PCR; in TCRdb, only in-frame clones are kept and a portion is missing. The sample lists about 170,000 clones; approximately 80% were seen once. Material: PBMCs. Receptors were obtained from a man younger than 40 in good health and CMV-seropositive.

The V and J genes are TRBV7-6 and TRBJ1-3; TRBD1 matches at 8 bases. J gave up 2 bases and V 4 bases, and 4 bases lay outside the gene matches. Germline V gene data show CDR1 as SGHVS and CDR2 as FNYEAQ. There are 15 residues in the CDR3. The CDR3 loop is CASSSRTGPGNTIYF. The CDR3 DNA reads TGTGCCAGCAGCTCCCGGACAGGGCCTGGAAACACCATATATTTT.

The chain joins TRBV28 to TRBJ2-7, with D possibly being TRBD1 (6 bases). Germline-derived CDR1 and CDR2 are MDHEN and SYDVKM. The CDR3 consists of 13 residues. Between the trimmed V and J ends, which lost 4 bases and 4 bases, there was a span of 11 bases. The CDR3 region has the DNA TGTGCCAGCAGTTGGGACACCAATTACGAGCAGTACTTC. Its translation is CASSWDTNYEQYF.

V and J are TRBV11-3 and TRBJ2-6, with D possibly TRBD1 on 6 matching bases. Trimming removed 10 bases at V and 0 bases at J, with 16 bases between. Germline values: CDR1 SGHNT, CDR2 YENEEA. CDR3 length: 16 residues. Written as DNA, the CDR3 is TGTGCCATCCTGACGGGCAGGGGCTCTGGGGCCAACGTCCTGACTTTC. Encoded protein: CAILTGRGSGANVLTF.

The chain couples TRBV15 to TRBJ1-2; 7 bases are shared with TRBD1. With V trimmed by 3 bases and J by 6 bases, 7 bases remained unmatched. The germline V gene encodes CDR1 LNHNV and CDR2 YYDKDF (reference sequence). CDR3 length equals 14 residues. The CDR3 nucleotides are TGTGCCACCAGCAGCACAGGGGCCTCGGATGGCTACACCTTC. Protein product: CATSSTGASDGYTF.

The rearrangement uses TRBV19 and TRBJ2-5; perhaps TRBD1 as D (6 bases). CDR3 length: 16 residues. Germline loops: CDR1 LNHDA, CDR2 SQIVND (reference sequence). The V end was cut by 4 bases, the J end by 4 bases, with 19 bases between. The CDR3 nucleotides are TGTGCCAGTAGTACCGTCGCTTCTAAAGGGGGAGAGACCCAGTACTTC. Translated, it gives CASSTVASKGGETQYF. The full variable domain, rest sourced from reference TRBV19 and TRBJ2-5, is DGGITQSPKYLFRKEGQNVTLSCEQNLNHDAMYWYRQDPGQGLRLIYYSQIVNDFQKGDIAEGYSVSREKKESFPLTVTSAQKNPTAFYLCASSTVASKGGETQYFGPGTRLLVL.

This clone has just a few counts. The chain employs TRBV5-6 and TRBJ2-3, with 10 bases matching TRBD2. This CDR3 is built from 15 residues. Trimming at V came to 0 bases and at J to 6 bases, leaving 4 bases not matched to a gene. Germline CDR1 reads SGHDT; CDR2 reads YYEEEE. The CDR3 bases are TGTGCCAGCAGCTTGGGGACTAGCGGATCGGATACGCAGTATTTT. Translating gives CASSLGTSGSDTQYF. Combining the CDR3 with reference TRBV5-6 and TRBJ2-3 gives the whole variable domain DAGVTQSPTHLIKTRGQQVTLRCSPKSGHDTVSWYQQALGQGPQFIFQYYEEEERQRGNFPDRFSGHQFPNYSSELNVNALLLGDSALYLCASSLGTSGSDTQYFGPGTRLTVL.

The V gene is TRBV9, the J gene TRBJ2-2; 11 nucleotides agree with TRBD1. This CDR3 spans 18 amino acids. In germline, CDR1 is SGDLS, CDR2 YYNGEE. V dropped 3 bases and J dropped 3; count of bases not matched to a gene: 10. Here the CDR3 DNA reads TGTGCCAGCAGCGCAGAACAGGACAGGGGGCTTTACACCGGGGAGCTGTTTTTT. It codes for CASSAEQDRGLYTGELFF.

The CDR3 DNA follows: TGTGCCATCGCTAGGGGGCAGCCTAGCACAGATACGCAGTATTTT. Amino acid sequence: CAIARGQPSTDTQYF. The chain joins TRBV7-9 to TRBJ2-3, with TRBD1 identical over 7 bases. CDR3 length: 15 residues. After removal of 10 bases from V and 0 bases from J, the junction contained 10 bases not matched to a gene. The V gene's germline CDR1 is SEHNR and CDR2 FQNEAQ (reference sequence).

The gene calls are TRBV12-5 and TRBJ2-5; TRBD1 agrees at 7 bases. Germline CDR1 and CDR2: LGHNT and FRNRAP. V lost 2 bases to trimming and J lost 3 bases; unmatched junction nucleotides: 6. CDR3 length: 15 amino acids. In nucleotides, the CDR3 is TGTGCTAGTGGTTTGCCTGAGGGACAGAAAGAGACCCAGTACTTC. It encodes CASGLPEGQKETQYF.

The CDR3 bases are TGTGCCAGCACGATTGCAGGAGGGTGGAACACTGAAGCTTTCTTT. Translating gives CASTIAGGWNTEAFF. The chain is built from TRBV2 and TRBJ1-1; D ambiguous. The germline V and J ends were trimmed by 7 bases and 1 base, with 16 bases remaining between them. Germline V lookup: CDR1 SNHLY, CDR2 FYNNEI. The CDR3 loop spans 15 amino acids.

The chain couples TRBV10-3 to TRBJ1-1; no firm D call. Germline CDR1 is ENHRY and CDR2 is SYGVKD. The CDR3 runs 15 residues. V lost 6 bases, J lost 1 base, and 15 bases lay in between. This CDR3 reads CAIRNPRGWNTEAFF. In DNA form, the CDR3 reads TGTGCCATCAGGAATCCCCGAGGCTGGAACACTGAAGCTTTCTTT.

The gene calls are TRBV10-3 and TRBJ2-2; 9 bases match TRBD1. The CDR3 totals 15 residues. Germline V gene sequence: CDR1 ENHRY, CDR2 SYGVKD. V lost 6 bases to trimming and J lost 2 bases; unmatched junction nucleotides: 4. The CDR3 is CAISPGQGNTGELFF. CDR3 nucleotides: TGTGCCATCAGCCCGGGACAGGGTAACACCGGGGAGCTGTTTTTT.

The chain links TRBV7-2 to TRBJ2-5; a possible D gene is TRBD1 (6 bases). The J call is uncertain, as TRBJ2-7 better fits the DNA end. Germline V gene data show CDR1 as SGHTA and CDR2 as FQGNSA. This CDR3 has 13 residues. DNA of the CDR3: TGTGCCAGCAGCCTCAACAGGGAAGGCGAGCAGTACTTC. Translation gives CASSLNREGEQYF.

The chain has TRBV5-1 and TRBJ2-1, with 7 bases that match TRBD2. The CDR3 spans 20 residues. Germline V lookup: CDR1 SGHRS, CDR2 YFSETQ. J gave up 0 bases and V 4 bases, and 19 bases lay outside the gene matches. CDR3 amino acids: CASSERTGLTQVSSYNEQFF. The CDR3 DNA reads as TGCGCCAGCAGCGAACGGACGGGACTAACACAAGTAAGCTCCTACAATGAGCAGTTCTTC.